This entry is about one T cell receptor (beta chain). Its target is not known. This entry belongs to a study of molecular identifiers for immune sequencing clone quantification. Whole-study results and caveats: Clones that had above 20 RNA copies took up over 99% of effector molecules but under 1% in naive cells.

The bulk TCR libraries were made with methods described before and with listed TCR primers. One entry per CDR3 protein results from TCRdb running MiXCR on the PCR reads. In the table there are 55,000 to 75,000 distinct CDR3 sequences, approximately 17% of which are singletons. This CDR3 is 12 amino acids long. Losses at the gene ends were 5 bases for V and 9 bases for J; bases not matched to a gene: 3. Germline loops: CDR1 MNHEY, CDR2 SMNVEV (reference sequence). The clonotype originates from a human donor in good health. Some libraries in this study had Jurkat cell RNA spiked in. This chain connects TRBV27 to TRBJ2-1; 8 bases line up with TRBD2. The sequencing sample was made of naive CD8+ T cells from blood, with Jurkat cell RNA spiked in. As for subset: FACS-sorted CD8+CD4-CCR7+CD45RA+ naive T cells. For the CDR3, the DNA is TGTGCCAGCAGTCTGGGGACTAGTGAGCAGTTCTTC. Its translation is CASSLGTSEQFF.